In this sample, the clone carrying this T cell receptor (beta chain) turned up many times. Antigen specificity is unknown. The sample comes from a study of regulatory T cells in long-lasting Graves disease. Study observations and caveats: Comparison showed that persistent patients shared more public clonotypes (about 2,600) than new patients (around 1,000).

Time point defined: newly diagnosed GD, antithyroid drugs for less than 3 months. RNA extracted from PBMCs served as the sequencing template. Trimming pared 0 bases from V and 1 base from J, leaving 12 bases between. The CDR3 length is 16 residues. CDR1 KGHSH and CDR2 LQKENI come from the germline V gene. Library construction for TCR beta used iRepertoire HTBI primers and Arm-PCR of CDR3 regions. TCRdb reanalysed the multiplex PCR reads using MiXCR and keeps one entry per CDR3 protein. This table holds 350,000 to 550,000 distinct CDR3 sequences, under 15% found once. The same data also went into a second study, on T cells in Graves' hyperthyroidism and ophthalmopathy.

The chain couples TRBV18 to TRBJ2-5; either TRBD1 or TRBD2 may supply D (5 bases each). The sequencing here drew on peripheral blood mononuclear cells (PBMCs), taken at new diagnosis, from a patient treated with antithyroid drugs. The sequence was collected from a woman aged 25 to 45 with Graves disease. The CDR3 sequence is CASSPPGVQVQETQYF. In DNA form, the CDR3 reads TGTGCCAGCTCACCACCGGGGGTGCAGGTCCAAGAGACCCAGTACTTC. The variable domain in full, with the rest retrieved from reference TRBV18 and TRBJ2-5, is NAGVMQNPRHLVRRRGQEARLRCSPMKGHSHVYWYRQLPEEGLKFMVYLQKENIIDESGMPKERFSAEFPKEGPSILRIQQVVRGDSAAYFCASSPPGVQVQETQYFGPGTRLLVL.